Listed below are T cell receptor beta chains from one sample, sequenced in a study of siplizumab effects on memory and regulatory T cells. Assay used: immunoSEQ multiplex PCR; TCRdb lists only in-frame clones, some missing. This table holds about 120,000 clones, over 85% found once. Sequenced material: non-Treg CD4+ T cells sorted from blood. These receptors originate from a human donor in good health. The CDR3 runs from the conserved cysteine through the conserved F or W. The D gene is left open where the match is weak. Part of the rows lack a size; the others show once, few, many or a class for expanded clones.

v_call: TRBV29-1; j_call: TRBJ2-1; clone_size: .; d_call: .; cdr3_aa: CSVEGGFNEQFF; cdr3_nt: TGCAGCGTTGAAGGGGGCTTCAATGAGCAGTTCTTC
v_call: TRBV7-2; j_call: TRBJ2-5; clone_size: .; d_call: TRBD1; cdr3_aa: CASSRDRVIGETQYF; cdr3_nt: TGTGCCAGCAGCCGGGACAGGGTAATAGGAGAGACCCAGTACTTC
v_call: TRBV9; j_call: TRBJ2-3; clone_size: .; d_call: TRBD2; cdr3_aa: CASSAGTTHTDTQYF; cdr3_nt: TGTGCCAGCAGCGCCGGGACTACCCACACAGATACGCAGTATTTT
v_call: TRBV10-3; j_call: TRBJ2-2; clone_size: .; d_call: .; cdr3_aa: CAIPGGKNTGELFF; cdr3_nt: TGTGCCATCCCTGGGGGAAAGAACACCGGGGAGCTGTTTTTT
v_call: TRBV5-6; j_call: TRBJ2-7; clone_size: once; d_call: TRBD1; cdr3_aa: CASSVDRGREQYF; cdr3_nt: TGTGCCAGCAGCGTGGACAGGGGACGCGAGCAGTACTTC
v_call: TRBV7-9; j_call: TRBJ2-1; clone_size: .; d_call: .; cdr3_aa: CASSPRENEQFF; cdr3_nt: TGTGCCAGCAGCCCTAGGGAGAATGAGCAGTTCTTC
v_call: TRBV4-2; j_call: TRBJ2-3; clone_size: .; d_call: .; cdr3_aa: CASSLGLDTQYF; cdr3_nt: TGTGCCAGCAGCCTCGGTCTGGATACGCAGTATTTT
v_call: TRBV6-1; j_call: TRBJ1-1; clone_size: few; d_call: .; cdr3_aa: CASSDQTGHTEAFF; cdr3_nt: TGTGCCAGCAGTGACCAGACGGGGCACACTGAAGCTTTCTTT
v_call: TRBV6-5; j_call: TRBJ1-1; clone_size: .; d_call: .; cdr3_aa: CASRHEQGGPFF; cdr3_nt: TGTGCCAGCAGACACGAACAGGGTGGCCCTTTCTTT
v_call: TRBV5-6; j_call: TRBJ1-1; clone_size: few; d_call: .; cdr3_aa: CASSILQGSNTEAFF; cdr3_nt: TGTGCCAGCAGCATTCTTCAGGGGTCAAACACTGAAGCTTTCTTT
v_call: TRBV29-1; j_call: TRBJ2-7; clone_size: .; d_call: .; cdr3_aa: CSLPGTPYEQYF; cdr3_nt: TGCAGCCTACCGGGAACGCCCTACGAGCAGTACTTC
v_call: TRBV5-1; j_call: TRBJ2-3; clone_size: .; d_call: .; cdr3_aa: CASSLGGLSTDTQYF; cdr3_nt: TGCGCCAGCAGCCTGGGGGGACTTAGCACAGATACGCAGTATTTT
v_call: TRBV7-2; j_call: TRBJ2-1; clone_size: .; d_call: .; cdr3_aa: CASNAPNTYNEQFF; cdr3_nt: TGTGCCAGCAACGCCCCGAACACCTACAATGAGCAGTTCTTC
v_call: TRBV4-3; j_call: TRBJ1-1; clone_size: few; d_call: .; cdr3_aa: CASSQDPTLEAFF; cdr3_nt: TGCGCCAGCAGCCAAGATCCCACTCTGGAAGCTTTCTTT
v_call: TRBV28; j_call: TRBJ1-1; clone_size: .; d_call: .; cdr3_aa: CASTQGGAMNTEAFF; cdr3_nt: TGTGCCAGTACCCAGGGTGGCGCAATGAACACTGAAGCTTTCTTT
v_call: TRBV5-6; j_call: TRBJ1-2; clone_size: .; d_call: .; cdr3_aa: CASSTHRDLHGYTF; cdr3_nt: TGTGCCAGCAGCACACACAGGGACTTGCATGGCTACACCTTC
v_call: TRBV18; j_call: TRBJ2-2; clone_size: .; d_call: TRBD2; cdr3_aa: CASSPGLAGTGELFF; cdr3_nt: TGTGCCAGCTCACCAGGACTAGCGGGAACCGGGGAGCTGTTTTTT
v_call: TRBV6-1; j_call: TRBJ1-6; clone_size: .; d_call: .; cdr3_aa: CASSPDLSYNSPLHF; cdr3_nt: TGTGCCAGCAGTCCGGACCTCTCCTATAATTCACCCCTCCACTTT
v_call: TRBV11-2; j_call: TRBJ1-1; clone_size: .; d_call: .; cdr3_aa: CASSFLAAEAFF; cdr3_nt: TGTGCCAGCAGCTTCTTGGCCGCTGAAGCTTTCTTT
v_call: TRBV4-1; j_call: TRBJ2-2; clone_size: once; d_call: .; cdr3_aa: CASSRSVLGTGELFF; cdr3_nt: TGCGCCAGCAGCCGGAGTGTTTTGGGCACCGGGGAGCTGTTTTTT
v_call: TRBV10-2; j_call: TRBJ1-4; clone_size: .; d_call: .; cdr3_aa: CASSEGGAGKLFF; cdr3_nt: TGCGCCAGCAGTGAGGGAGGGGCGGGAAAACTGTTTTTT
v_call: TRBV7-9; j_call: TRBJ1-1; clone_size: .; d_call: .; cdr3_aa: CASSPGRAVTEAFF; cdr3_nt: TGTGCCAGCAGCCCCGGCAGGGCGGTCACTGAAGCTTTCTTT
v_call: TRBV10-2; j_call: TRBJ2-1; clone_size: once; d_call: TRBD2; cdr3_aa: CASSENSGGADEQFF; cdr3_nt: TGCGCCAGCAGTGAGAATAGCGGGGGGGCCGATGAGCAGTTCTTC
v_call: TRBV5-5; j_call: TRBJ1-5; clone_size: .; d_call: .; cdr3_aa: CASSFGGSLEPQHF; cdr3_nt: TGTGCCAGCAGCTTTGGGGGTAGTTTAGAGCCCCAGCATTTT
v_call: TRBV2; j_call: TRBJ1-1; clone_size: .; d_call: TRBD1; cdr3_aa: CASSTRGGKDTEAFF; cdr3_nt: TGTGCCAGCAGTACCAGGGGGGGGAAGGACACTGAAGCTTTCTTT
v_call: TRBV4-1; j_call: TRBJ2-3; clone_size: .; d_call: TRBD2; cdr3_aa: CASSQWPRSGGTTDTQYF; cdr3_nt: TGCGCCAGCAGCCAATGGCCCCGAAGCGGGGGGACGACAGATACGCAGTATTTT
v_call: TRBV7-9; j_call: TRBJ2-5; clone_size: .; d_call: TRBD2; cdr3_aa: CASSFSALAGGPETQYF; cdr3_nt: TGTGCCAGCAGCTTCAGTGCGCTAGCGGGGGGGCCTGAGACCCAGTACTTC
v_call: TRBV6-1; j_call: TRBJ2-5; clone_size: .; d_call: TRBD1; cdr3_aa: CASSRPGQGEEYF; cdr3_nt: TGTGCCAGCAGTAGACCGGGACAGGGGGAAGAGTACTTC